The entry below gives a single T cell receptor beta chain sequence along with its context. This clone's antigen is unknown. The sample holds no much larger clone one base away, and base qualities are not on file. TCRbeta CDR3 regions were amplified from genomic DNA using the immunoSEQ Assay, a bias-controlled multiplex PCR. The paper's data handling went like this. Within the assay, amplification of reference gene primers was used to estimate how many nucleated cells each sample contained. To quantify the absolute abundance of each unique TCRbeta CDR3 rearrangement, sequence reads were collapsed and filtered. For each sample, productive Simpson clonality was calculated as the square root of Simpson's diversity index across productive rearrangements. Here the immuneACCESS table is served through TCRdb, limited to in-frame sequences with V and J called. Missing clones are a known gap in these copies; in checked studies unresolved V genes cover under half, and the rest lacks a known reason. Clone size and V and J calls were adopted from that table, with D and trimming inferred from the DNA. In all, the sample holds 250,000 to 400,000 clones, and 85% of those were seen once. The top ten hold under 2% of the sample.

The data were taken from a study of blood T cell repertoires in COVID-19 (dated by TCRdb to 2020 to 2022). With respect to the entire study: Samples covering the acute and convalescent phases of COVID-19 were provided by collaborators in the United States, Italy and Spain. The material from the prospective study consisted of cDNA or gDNA derived from T cells, B-cell-depleted T cells, or PBMCs. The dataset comprised deeply sampled blood TCRbeta repertoires from subjects exposed to, actively infected with, or recovered from COVID-19. The repertoires were released in a freely available public database meant as a resource for research on the immune response to SARS-CoV-2. The samples were drawn from the first 160 participants of the ongoing ImmuneRACE study and from some 1,300 subjects provided by 6 global collaborators. A de-identified subject ID, COVID-19 status, age in years and sex were almost always included in the sample metadata. Where HLA class I and class II types were available, the types were taken from metadata supplied by the sample provider, not from assay-based typing.

Summary of the overall study and its limitations: Clinical and demographic metadata were provided uncurated, with the amount varying by source and participant.

Enrolling through a virtual design, the prospective study's participants ranged in age from roughly 18 to 95 years and lived across around 25 United States geographic areas. Cohort assignment in the prospective study relied on participant-reported clinical history from a screening survey and a study questionnaire. A participant counted as exposed if, within 2 weeks of entering the study, that participant had been in contact with someone who had a PCR-confirmed or clinician-diagnosed COVID-19 case. Each participant in the prospective study had whole blood, serum and a nasopharyngeal or oropharyngeal swab collected by mobile phlebotomists. Prospective study participants could optionally give additional blood draws and questionnaires over a roughly 2-month period. Blood samples from the prospective study were shipped frozen or at room temperature prior to DNA extraction. The sequence came from a woman aged 30 to 39 who had been exposed to COVID-19. The sequencing sample was made of PBMCs or T cells enriched from blood (not recorded which).

The CDR3 has the sequence CASSLVTSGGAGETQYF. The bases are TGTGCCAGCAGCTTAGTGACTAGCGGGGGGGCCGGAGAGACCCAGTACTTC. This sequence uses TRBV7-6 and TRBJ2-5; TRBD2 matches 14 bases in the middle. The CDR3, cysteine through phenylalanine, is 17 amino acids long. Here the CDR3 DNA is all that survives: 51 bases in frame from base 1. The V end gives up 1 base and the J end 4 bases, leaving 5 bases in the junction not matched to a gene. Taken from the germline V gene, the CDR1 and CDR2 loops are SGHVS and FNYEAQ.